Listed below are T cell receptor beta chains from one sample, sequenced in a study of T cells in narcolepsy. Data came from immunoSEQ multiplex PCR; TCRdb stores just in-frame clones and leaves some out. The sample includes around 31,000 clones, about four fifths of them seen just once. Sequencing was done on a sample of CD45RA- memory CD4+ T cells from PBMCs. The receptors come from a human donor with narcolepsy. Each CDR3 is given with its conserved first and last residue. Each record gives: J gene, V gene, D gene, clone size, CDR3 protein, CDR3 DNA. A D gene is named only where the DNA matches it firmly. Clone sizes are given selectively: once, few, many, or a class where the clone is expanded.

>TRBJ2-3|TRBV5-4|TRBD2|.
CASSSNPGGTQYF
TGTGCCAGCAGTTCAAACCCGGGGGGTACGCAGTATTTT
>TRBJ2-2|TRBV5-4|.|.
CATYNRVGTGELFF
TGTGCCACCTACAACAGAGTCGGCACCGGGGAGCTGTTTTTT
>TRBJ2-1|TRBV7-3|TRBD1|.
CASSLRQGGRNEQFF
TGTGCCAGCAGCTTGCGACAGGGGGGAAGGAATGAGCAGTTCTTC
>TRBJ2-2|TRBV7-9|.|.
CASSEGTGNTGELFF
TGTGCCAGCAGCGAGGGGACGGGGAACACCGGGGAGCTGTTTTTT
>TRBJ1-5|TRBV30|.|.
CAWRAGDFGQPQHF
TGTGCCTGGAGGGCGGGCGATTTTGGTCAGCCCCAGCATTTT
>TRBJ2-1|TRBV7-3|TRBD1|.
CASSSGQFGNNEQFF
TGTGCCAGCAGCTCGGGACAGTTTGGGAACAATGAGCAGTTCTTC
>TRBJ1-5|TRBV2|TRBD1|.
CASGIEGQGQQTEHF
TGTGCCAGCGGGATCGAGGGACAGGGGCAGCAAACGGAGCATTTT
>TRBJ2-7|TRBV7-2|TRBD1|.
CASSLVGTGSYEQYF
TGTGCCAGCAGCTTAGTGGGGACAGGTTCCTACGAGCAGTACTTC
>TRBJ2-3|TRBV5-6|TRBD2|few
CASSMAGGGRADTQYF
TGTGCCAGCAGCATGGCCGGGGGGGGCCGTGCAGATACGCAGTATTTT
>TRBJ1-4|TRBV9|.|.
CASSVAGTNEKLFF
TGTGCCAGCAGCGTAGCGGGGACTAATGAAAAACTGTTTTTT
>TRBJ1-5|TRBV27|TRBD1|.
CASGPQGGNQAQHF
TGTGCCAGCGGACCGCAGGGGGGTAATCAGGCCCAGCATTTT
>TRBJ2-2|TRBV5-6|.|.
CASRKGRIGGLFF
TGTGCCAGCCGCAAGGGGCGTATCGGGGGGCTGTTTTTT
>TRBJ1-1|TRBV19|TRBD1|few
CASTPGQTLEAFF
TGTGCCAGTACTCCGGGACAGACGCTTGAAGCTTTCTTT
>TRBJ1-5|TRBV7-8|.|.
CASSFNSNQPQHF
TGTGCCAGCAGCTTCAATAGCAATCAGCCCCAGCATTTT